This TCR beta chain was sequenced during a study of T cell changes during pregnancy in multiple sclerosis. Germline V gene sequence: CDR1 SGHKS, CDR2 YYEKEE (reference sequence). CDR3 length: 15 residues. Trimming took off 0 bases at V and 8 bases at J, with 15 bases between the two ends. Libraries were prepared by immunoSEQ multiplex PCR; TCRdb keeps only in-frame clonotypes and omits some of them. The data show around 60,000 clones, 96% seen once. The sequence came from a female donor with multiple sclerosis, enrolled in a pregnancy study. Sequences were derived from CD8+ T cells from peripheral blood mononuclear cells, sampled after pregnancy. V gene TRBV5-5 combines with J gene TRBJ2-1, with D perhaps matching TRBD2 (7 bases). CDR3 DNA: TGTGCCAGCAGCTTGGGGGGGCTAGCGGTGGATGAGCAGTTCTTC. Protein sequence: CASSLGGLAVDEQFF.